This TCR beta chain was profiled in a study of patients and donors after allogeneic stem cell transplantation. Trimming cost V 8 bases and J 5 bases, with 17 bases left between them. The CDR3 is 14 residues long. TCRdb re-derived calls from the RT-PCR reads in MiXCR, one entry per CDR3 protein. The sample includes about 410,000 distinct CDR3 sequences, 16% of them seen just once. The chain uses TRBV12-3 or TRBV12-4 and TRBJ2-3; D not certain. The sequence was obtained from a human donor who was either an allogeneic HSCT recipient or a stem cell or donor lymphocyte infusion donor (not recorded which). It is not recorded whose cells these are; they may come from a transplant donor. Specimen: blood, either unsorted or a sorted T cell fraction (not recorded which). The CDR3 is CASGQSAVGDTQYF. CDR3 DNA: TGTGCCAGCGGGCAGTCCGCGGTTGGAGATACGCAGTATTTT.